A single sample gave rise to the 2 T cell receptor beta chains below, sequenced in a study of OX40 agonist ivuxolimab in advanced cancers. Data came from immunoSEQ multiplex PCR; TCRdb stores just in-frame clones and leaves some out. The table shows 60,000 to 80,000 clones, with about 93% occurring only once. The sequencing used CD4+ or CD8+ T cells sorted from blood, collected in a trial of the OX40 agonist ivuxolimab. These receptors all come from an adult with an advanced solid tumor such as melanoma, head and neck, liver or kidney cancer.

This chain joins TRBV6-1 and TRBJ2-2, with 10 bases identical to TRBD2. Germline values: CDR1 MNHNS, CDR2 SASEGT. The CDR3 is 15 amino acids. The ends lost 6 bases at V and 6 bases at J; junction bases unmatched: 7. CDR3 protein: CASRELAGVPGELFF. DNA for the CDR3: TGTGCCAGCAGGGAGCTAGCGGGAGTCCCCGGGGAGCTGTTTTTT.

V is TRBV19 and J is TRBJ2-3; D gene uncertain. Trimming left V 1 base short and J 3 bases short, with 8 bases between. Germline V CDR1 and CDR2: LNHDA, SQIVND (reference sequence). The CDR3 loop spans 14 amino acids. Here the CDR3 reads CASSIGDGTDTQYF. DNA of the CDR3: TGTGCCAGTAGTATAGGCGACGGGACAGATACGCAGTATTTT.